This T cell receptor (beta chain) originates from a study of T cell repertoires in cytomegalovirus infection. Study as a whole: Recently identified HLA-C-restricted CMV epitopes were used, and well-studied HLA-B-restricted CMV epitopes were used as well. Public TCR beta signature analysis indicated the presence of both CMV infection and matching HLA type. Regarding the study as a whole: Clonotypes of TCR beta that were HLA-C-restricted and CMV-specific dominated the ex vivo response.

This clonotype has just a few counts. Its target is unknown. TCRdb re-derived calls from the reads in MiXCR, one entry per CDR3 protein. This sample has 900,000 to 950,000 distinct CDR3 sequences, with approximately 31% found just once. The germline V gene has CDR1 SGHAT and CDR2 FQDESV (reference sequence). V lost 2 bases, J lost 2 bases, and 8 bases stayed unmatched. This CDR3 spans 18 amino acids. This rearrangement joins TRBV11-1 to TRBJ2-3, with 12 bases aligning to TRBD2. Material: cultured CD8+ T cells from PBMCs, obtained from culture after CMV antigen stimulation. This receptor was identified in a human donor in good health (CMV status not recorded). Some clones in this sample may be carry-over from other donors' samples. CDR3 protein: CASSLPRLAGEFTDTQYF. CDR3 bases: TGTGCCAGCAGCTTACCGCGACTAGCGGGGGAATTCACAGATACGCAGTATTTT.